These 10 T cell receptor beta chains originate from one sample sequenced in a study of blood T cell repertoires in COVID-19. Measured with immunoSEQ multiplex PCR; TCRdb has only the in-frame clones, and not every one. The sample shows roughly 32,000 clones, around 90% of them seen only once. The sample comprised peripheral blood. The receptors stem from a man over 45 with active or convalescent COVID-19.

V gene TRBV5-1 combines with J gene TRBJ2-5, with TRBD1 matching 7 bases. After removal of 7 bases from V and 1 base from J, the junction contained 13 bases not matched to a gene. The CDR3 sequence is 16 residues long. From germline, CDR1 is SGHRS and CDR2 YFSETQ. The CDR3 DNA is TGCGCCAGCGGCACTCGGCGACAGGGAACCCAAGAGACCCAGTACTTC. It codes for CASGTRRQGTQETQYF.

The chain couples TRBV4-3 to TRBJ2-1; D might be TRBD1 (6 bases). The CDR3 is 15 residues long. Trimming stripped 1 base from V and 8 bases from J, with 15 bases between. Germline CDR1 LGHNA, CDR2 YSLEER. For the CDR3, the DNA is TGCGCCAGCAGCCAAGGGCAGGGGTACGGGGATGAGCAGTTCTTC. As protein: CASSQGQGYGDEQFF.

Only a few counts were recorded for this clone. The chain links TRBV29-1 to TRBJ2-5, with TRBD2 matching 7 bases. J gave up 0 bases and V 4 bases, and 8 bases lay outside the gene matches. CDR1 and CDR2 (germline): SQVTM, ANQGSEA. CDR3 length equals 15 residues. CDR3 sequence: CSVGGAGVYQETQYF. The CDR3 DNA reads TGCAGCGTTGGTGGGGCGGGAGTGTACCAAGAGACCCAGTACTTC.

CDR3 residues: CATSDRHRVVKNEQFF. As DNA, the CDR3 is TGTGCCACCAGTGATCGCCACAGGGTAGTAAAAAATGAGCAGTTCTTC. The chain has TRBV24-1 and TRBJ2-1; D perhaps matches TRBD1 (6 bases). Germline CDR1 KGHDR, CDR2 SFDVKD. Trimming removed 3 bases from V and 7 bases from J, with 18 bases in between. CDR3 size: 16 residues.

This clone was recorded once. This chain links TRBV7-8 with TRBJ2-1; tentative D call: TRBD2 (5 bases). CDR1 SGHVS and CDR2 FQNEAQ come from the germline V gene. The CDR3 has 17 residues. V lost 1 base, J lost 0 bases, and 13 bases lay in between. CDR3 sequence reads: CASSLGTFTSSYNEQFF. Here the CDR3 DNA reads TGTGCCAGCAGCTTAGGGACTTTTACGAGCTCCTACAATGAGCAGTTCTTC.

In this sample, this clone turned up once. The chain couples TRBV2 to TRBJ2-1; 9 nucleotides align to TRBD2. This CDR3 is built from 14 residues. Germline CDR1 SNHLY, CDR2 FYNNEI. With 6 bases clipped from V and 9 bases from J, the junction kept 9 bases outside the gene matches. The CDR3 protein is CASRAGTSLTEQFF. The CDR3 DNA is TGTGCCAGCAGGGCCGGGACTAGCTTGACTGAGCAGTTCTTC. Full variable domain (remainder filled in from reference TRBV2 and TRBJ2-1): EPEVTQTPSHQVTQMGQEVILRCVPISNHLYFYWYRQILGQKVEFLVSFYNNEISEKSEIFDDQFSVERPDGSNFTLKIRSTKLEDSAMYFCASRAGTSLTEQFFGPGTRLTVL.

The rearrangement links TRBV7-8 to TRBJ2-1; 12 bases align to TRBD2. The CDR3 length is 16 residues. Germline CDR1 is SGHVS and CDR2 is FQNEAQ. V trimming: 5 bases; J trimming: 2 bases; junction bases outside the gene matches: 4. This CDR3 reads CASSLTSGRAYNEQFF. Here the CDR3 DNA reads TGTGCCAGCAGCCTGACTAGCGGGAGAGCCTACAATGAGCAGTTCTTC.

This clone came up once. The CDR3 reads CASSPRDTVYEQYF. CDR3 DNA: TGTGCCAGCAGCCCGAGGGACACGGTCTACGAGCAGTACTTC. The chain carries TRBV7-2 and TRBJ2-7, with a weak D call TRBD1 (6 bases). CDR1 SGHTA and CDR2 FQGNSA come from the germline V gene. This CDR3 contains 14 residues. With 5 bases removed from V and 3 bases from J, the gap between germline ends came to 14 bases.

This clone was found once. The chain uses TRBV27 and TRBJ2-7; 8 bases map to TRBD2. CDR3 length equals 15 residues. J gave up 0 bases and V 6 bases, and 7 bases lay outside the gene matches. Germline V gene sequence: CDR1 MNHEY, CDR2 SMNVEV (reference sequence). CDR3 sequence reads: CASSSGLAGSYEQYF. DNA for the CDR3: TGTGCCAGCAGCTCGGGCCTAGCGGGCTCCTACGAGCAGTACTTC.

CDR3 DNA: TGTGCCATCAGTGGTTCTACAGGACTAGCGGGAGGGTTAGGGCAGTTCTTC. It is translated as CAISGSTGLAGGLGQFF. This rearrangement joins TRBV10-3 to TRBJ2-1; 15 nucleotides agree with TRBD2. Germline V gene lookup returns CDR1 ENHRY and CDR2 SYGVKD. The V segment lost 4 bases and the J segment 12 bases; nucleotides outside the gene matches: 13. This CDR3 comprises 17 residues.